The source of this TCR beta chain is a study of T cell changes during pregnancy in multiple sclerosis. V lost 4 bases and J 3 bases, leaving 14 bases between the germline ends. The CDR3 extends over 15 amino acids. Germline V lookup: CDR1 KGHSH, CDR2 LQKENI. TCRdb keeps only in-frame clones here, not all; method: immunoSEQ multiplex PCR. The sample carries 45,000 to 55,000 clones, approximately 88% recorded once. This material consisted of CD4+ T cells from peripheral blood mononuclear cells, taken in the second trimester of pregnancy. The receptor comes from a female donor with multiple sclerosis, enrolled in a pregnancy study. V and J are TRBV18 and TRBJ2-3; tentatively, D is TRBD1 (6 bases). The CDR3: CASSLIQGETDTQYF. The CDR3 DNA follows: TGTGCCAGCTCACTAATACAGGGTGAGACAGATACGCAGTATTTT.